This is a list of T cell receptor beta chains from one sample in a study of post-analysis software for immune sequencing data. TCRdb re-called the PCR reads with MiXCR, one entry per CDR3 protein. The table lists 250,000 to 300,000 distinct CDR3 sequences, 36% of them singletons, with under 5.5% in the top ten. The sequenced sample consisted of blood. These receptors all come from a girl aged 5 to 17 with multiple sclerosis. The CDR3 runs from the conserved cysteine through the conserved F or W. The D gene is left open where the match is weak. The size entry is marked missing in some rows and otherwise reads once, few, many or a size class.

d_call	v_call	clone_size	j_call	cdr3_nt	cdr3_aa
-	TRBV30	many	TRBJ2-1	TGTGCCGGATCGACTAGGACCGGCTACAATGAGCAGTTCTTC	CAGSTRTGYNEQFF
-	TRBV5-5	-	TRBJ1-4	TGTGCCAGCAGCCGGTGGACTGCGGAGGGAGTGGAACTGTTTTTT	CASSRWTAEGVELFF
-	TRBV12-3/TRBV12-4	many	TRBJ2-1	TGTGCCAGCAGTCTCCCCGTTAGGCATGAGCAGTTCTTC	CASSLPVRHEQFF
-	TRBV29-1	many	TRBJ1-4	TGCAGCGTTGGAAGAACTAATGAAAAACTGTTTTTT	CSVGRTNEKLFF
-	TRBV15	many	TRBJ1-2	TGTGCCACCAGCCACCGGGGGGCTAGTAGCTATGGCTACACCTTC	CATSHRGASSYGYTF
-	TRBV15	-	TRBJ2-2	TGTGCCACCAGCAGGGGATCGAACACCGGGGAGCTGTTTTTT	CATSRGSNTGELFF
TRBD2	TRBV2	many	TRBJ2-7	TGTGCCAGTGGACCGGGACTAGCGGGTTACGAGCAGTACTTC	CASGPGLAGYEQYF
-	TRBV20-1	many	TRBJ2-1	TGCAGTGCCAATCGCGGGACTGCTGACAATGAGCAGTTCTTC	CSANRGTADNEQFF
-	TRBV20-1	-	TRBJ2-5	TGCAGTGCTAGGGACTACTCAAGGTACCAAGAGACCCAGTACTTC	CSARDYSRYQETQYF
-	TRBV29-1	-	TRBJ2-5	TGCAGCGTTGAAATTCTGGAGACCCAGTACTTC	CSVEILETQYF
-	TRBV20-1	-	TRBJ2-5	TGCAGTGCTCTCCCCTCGGGTCGCCAAGAGACCCAGTACTTC	CSALPSGRQETQYF
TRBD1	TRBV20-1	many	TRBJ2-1	TGCAGTACTGACAGGGGGGGTTACAATGAGCAGTTCTTC	CSTDRGGYNEQFF
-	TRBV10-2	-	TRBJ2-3	TGCGCCAGCAGCTTTAGCAGAATCGGAGATACGCAGTATTTT	CASSFSRIGDTQYF
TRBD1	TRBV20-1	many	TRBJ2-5	TGCAGTGCTGGGCAGGGGGCCGGAGAGACCCAGTACTTC	CSAGQGAGETQYF
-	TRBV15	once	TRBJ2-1	TGTGCCACCAGCGGTAGCGGCTCCTACAATGAGCAGTTCTTC	CATSGSGSYNEQFF
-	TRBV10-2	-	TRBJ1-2	TGCGCCAGCAGTGAGCGGGTGAACTATGGCTACACCTTC	CASSERVNYGYTF
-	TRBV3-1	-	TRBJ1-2	TGTGCCGGCAGCCCTCATGTAGGTGGGGGGAACTATGGCTACACCTTC	CAGSPHVGGGNYGYTF
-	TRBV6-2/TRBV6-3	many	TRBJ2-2	TGTGCCAGCAGTTACTCAGGCCCAGACACCGGGGAGCTGTTTTTT	CASSYSGPDTGELFF
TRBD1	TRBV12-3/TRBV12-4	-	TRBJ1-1	TGTGCCAGCAGTTTAGGGGACAGGGTCCCTGAAGCTTTCTTT	CASSLGDRVPEAFF
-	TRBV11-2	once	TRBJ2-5	TGTGCCAGCAGCTTAGGGGAGTGGGTATGGGAGACCCAGTACTTC	CASSLGEWVWETQYF
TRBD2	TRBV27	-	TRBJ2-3	TGTGCCACCCCTGGGGCTAGCGGCCTTCGGGATACGCAGTATTTT	CATPGASGLRDTQYF
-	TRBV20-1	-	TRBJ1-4	TGCAGTGCTGTCGAGGGGAACTGGAATGAAAAACTGTTTTTT	CSAVEGNWNEKLFF
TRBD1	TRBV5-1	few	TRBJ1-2	TGCGCCAGCAGCATCGGACAGGACCTTGGCTATGGCTACACCTTC	CASSIGQDLGYGYTF
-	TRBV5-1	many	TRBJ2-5	TGCGCCAGCAGGTTCGAGACCCTGAACCGGGAGACCCAGTACTTC	CASRFETLNRETQYF
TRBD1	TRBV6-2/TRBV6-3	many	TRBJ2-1	TGTGCCAGCAGTTACCGGGACAGGGCGCCCTACAATGAGCAGTTCTTC	CASSYRDRAPYNEQFF
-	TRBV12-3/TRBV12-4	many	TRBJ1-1	TGTGCCAGCAGTTTAGGGGGGACGGAGAACACTGAAGCTTTCTTT	CASSLGGTENTEAFF
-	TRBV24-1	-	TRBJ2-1	TGTGCCACCAGTGCACTAGCTAATGAGCAGTTCTTC	CATSALANEQFF
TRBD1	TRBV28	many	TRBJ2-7	TGTGCCAGCAGCAGGACAGGGTTCGCCTACGAGCAGTACTTC	CASSRTGFAYEQYF
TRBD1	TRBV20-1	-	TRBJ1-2	TGCAGTGCTAGAGAAGGACAGGGGGCTAGTCTGTCTTCTAGCTATGGCTACACCTTC	CSAREGQGASLSSSYGYTF
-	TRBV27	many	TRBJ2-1	TGTGCCAGCAGTTTATCCCAGGGATTAGCCTACAATGAGCAGTTCTTC	CASSLSQGLAYNEQFF
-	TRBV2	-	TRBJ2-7	TGTGCCAGCAGTGACGGGGTTAAATACGAGCAGTACTTC	CASSDGVKYEQYF